These T cell receptor beta chains were read from a single sample in a study of blood T cell repertoires in COVID-19. Assay: immunoSEQ multiplex PCR; the TCRdb copy retains only in-frame clones and omits some. The sample holds around 270,000 clones, 80% to 95% seen once. Source material: peripheral blood. These receptors all stem from a person between 18 and 35 years old with COVID-19, enrolled during active disease. Each CDR3 is given with its conserved first and last residue. The D gene is left open where the match is weak. Clone size appears in some rows only: once, few, many, or a class for an expanded clone.

TRBD2 | NA | TRBJ2-1 | TRBV24-1 | TGTGCCACCAGTGATTTCCTCGGGACTAGCGGTAACAATGAGCAGTTCTTC | CATSDFLGTSGNNEQFF
TRBD1 | NA | TRBJ2-7 | TRBV6-5 | TGTGCCAGCAGCCCGGGACAGAGCGAGCAGTACTTC | CASSPGQSEQYF
NA | NA | TRBJ1-2 | TRBV7-9 | TGTGCCAGCAACAAGGGCAGGGGACTAGGCTACACCTTC | CASNKGRGLGYTF
NA | once | TRBJ2-7 | TRBV7-2 | TGTGCCAGCAGCTTACAGGACAGTTCCTACGAGCAGTACTTC | CASSLQDSSYEQYF
TRBD1 | once | TRBJ2-3 | TRBV5-1 | TGCGCCAGCAGCTCGGAGTGGACAGGGAGGCAAGATACGCAGTATTTT | CASSSEWTGRQDTQYF
TRBD1 | NA | TRBJ1-4 | TRBV28 | TGTGCCAGCAGTTTGTCCCGGGACAGGGATGAAAAACTGTTTTTT | CASSLSRDRDEKLFF
TRBD2 | NA | TRBJ2-3 | TRBV12-5 | TGTGCTAGTGGTTCAACTAGCGGGAGAGCAGATACGCAGTATTTT | CASGSTSGRADTQYF
TRBD2 | once | TRBJ2-2 | TRBV4-1 | TGCGCCAGCAGCCAGCCCGGGACTAAGAACACCGGGGAGCTGTTTTTT | CASSQPGTKNTGELFF
NA | NA | TRBJ1-1 | TRBV19 | TGTGCCAGTACCTCATGGGGGGGCGGACTGAACACTGAAGCTTTCTTT | CASTSWGGGLNTEAFF
TRBD1 | NA | TRBJ2-1 | TRBV24-1 | TGTGCCACCAGTGACGTTAGGGGGCTGTACAATGAGCAGTTCTTC | CATSDVRGLYNEQFF
NA | NA | TRBJ2-7 | TRBV6-1 | TGTGCCAGCAGTGAAGTGAGGGTTAGTGTGCAGTACTTC | CASSEVRVSVQYF
TRBD1 | NA | TRBJ2-1 | TRBV29-1 | TGCAGCGTTTCCTTTCGGACAGGCGAGAGTTCCTACAATGAGCAGTTCTTC | CSVSFRTGESSYNEQFF
TRBD2 | NA | TRBJ2-1 | TRBV2 | TGTGCCAGCAGTGAGAGGCTAGCGGAGGCCTACAATGAGCAGTTCTTC | CASSERLAEAYNEQFF
NA | NA | TRBJ2-4 | TRBV7-9 | TGTGCCAGCAGCTCCCGGGAAGAAGCCAAAAACATTCAGTACTTC | CASSSREEAKNIQYF
NA | NA | TRBJ1-5 | TRBV19 | TGTGCCAGTAGGAACAGGGGCAATCAGCCCCAGCATTTT | CASRNRGNQPQHF
TRBD2 | NA | TRBJ2-7 | TRBV19 | TGTGCCAGTAGTATTAGCGGGAGCTCCTACGAGCAGTACTTC | CASSISGSSYEQYF
NA | NA | TRBJ2-1 | TRBV28 | TGTGCCAGTGTTTCGGGAGCCTCCTACAATGAGCAGTTCTTC | CASVSGASYNEQFF
TRBD1 | NA | TRBJ1-2 | TRBV6-5 | TGTGCCAGCAGTTACTCCGACAGGGAGGGCTACACCTTC | CASSYSDREGYTF
NA | NA | TRBJ2-7 | TRBV19 | TGTGCCAGTAGTATAGAAGGGGCGGACTCCTACGAGCAGTACTTC | CASSIEGADSYEQYF
NA | NA | TRBJ2-3 | TRBV9 | TGTGCCAGCAGCGTAGCTGACGGGAGTTTTTCAGATACGCAGTATTTT | CASSVADGSFSDTQYF
NA | NA | TRBJ2-2 | TRBV5-4 | TGTGCCAGCAGCCCCCCTCTCACCGGGGAGCTGTTTTTT | CASSPPLTGELFF
NA | once | TRBJ2-7 | TRBV28 | TGTGCCAGCAGTTTAAGGGGCTTGGGCGAGCAGTACTTC | CASSLRGLGEQYF